Here is one T cell receptor beta chain with its context. What it binds is not known. The CDR3 extends 3 residues past the end of the read, so its final part is completed from the germline J gene. The CDR3 totals 14 residues. Germline V gene data show CDR1 as SNHLY and CDR2 as FYNNEI. Caucasian heritage predominated among both patients and controls. Donors gave roughly 5 to 9 ml heparinized peripheral whole blood. This sample stems from a study of T cell clonality in common variable immunodeficiency. General study results and limits: TCRbeta clonality was increased in CVID versus healthy controls.

Sequencing input was equivalent genomic DNA from CVID and controls. The protocol was immunoSEQ multiplex PCR, while the TCRdb copy is restricted to in-frame clones and leaves out a portion. The data show 57,000 or so clones, with none appearing a single time. The chain employs TRBV2 and TRBJ2-2; 7 nucleotides match TRBD1. The clonotype was recovered from a person aged 18-70 years in good health. Sequenced: peripheral blood mononuclear cells. The covered CDR3 bases are TGTGCCAGCAGACGGACAGGTGCTCTTGAAAAG. Its translation: CASRRTGALEK. The full CDR3 protein reads CASRRTGALEKLFF.